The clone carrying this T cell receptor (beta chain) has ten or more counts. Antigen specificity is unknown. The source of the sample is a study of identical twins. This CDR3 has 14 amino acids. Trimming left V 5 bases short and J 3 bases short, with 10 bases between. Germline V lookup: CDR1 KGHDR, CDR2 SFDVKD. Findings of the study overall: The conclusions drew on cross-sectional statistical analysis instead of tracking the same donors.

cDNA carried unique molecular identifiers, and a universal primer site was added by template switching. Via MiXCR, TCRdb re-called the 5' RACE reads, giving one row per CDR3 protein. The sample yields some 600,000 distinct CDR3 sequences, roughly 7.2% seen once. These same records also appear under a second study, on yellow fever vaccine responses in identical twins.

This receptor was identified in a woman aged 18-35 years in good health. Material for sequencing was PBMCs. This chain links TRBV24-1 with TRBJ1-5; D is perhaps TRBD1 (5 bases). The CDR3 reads CATSVGTSNQPQHF. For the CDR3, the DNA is TGTGCCACCAGTGTCGGGACGTCCAATCAGCCCCAGCATTTT.